Below are 16 T cell receptor beta chains sequenced from a single sample in a study of T-cell reconstitution after alpha-beta-depleted transplantation in children. Preparing the TCRbeta library involved the use of unique molecular identifiers. TCRdb reprocessed the PCR reads via MiXCR and lists one record per CDR3 protein. The sample has 500,000 to 600,000 distinct CDR3 sequences, over 20% seen once. Sequencing used PBMCs, obtained before TCRalphabeta/CD19-depleted stem cell transplant. The receptors stem from a boy less than two years old with Wiskott-Aldrich syndrome, due to receive a stem cell transplant.

This clonotype has just a few counts. The chain combines TRBV10-1 with TRBJ2-1; 13 nucleotides match TRBD2. The CDR3 length is 15 residues. Trimming took 3 bases from V and 10 from J; bases not matched to a gene: 6. Looked up from germline, CDR1 is WNHNN and CDR2 is SYGVQD (reference sequence). CDR3 coding DNA: TGCGCCAGCAGTGAAAGGACTAGCGGGAGTAGGGAGCAGTTCTTC. Protein sequence: CASSERTSGSREQFF.

In DNA, the CDR3 is TGTGCCAGCAGCTTCGAAACTAGCGGAGGCACAGATACGCAGTATTTT. Its protein product is CASSFETSGGTDTQYF. V gene TRBV6-1 combines with J gene TRBJ2-3, with 8 bases aligning to TRBD2. The CDR3 consists of 16 residues. J lost 1 base, V lost 6 bases, and 9 bases had no gene match. The V gene's germline CDR1 is MNHNS and CDR2 SASEGT.

This clonotype was observed a handful of times. This chain joins TRBV5-1 and TRBJ2-1, with a weak D call TRBD1 (5 bases). Trimming shortened V by 1 base and J by 7 bases, and 15 bases separated the two germline ends. Germline V gives CDR1 SGHRS, CDR2 YFSETQ. This CDR3 spans 15 amino acids. The CDR3 here is CASSLWGPTGNEQFF. DNA of the CDR3: TGCGCCAGCAGCTTGTGGGGCCCTACGGGTAATGAGCAGTTCTTC. The variable domain in full, with the rest retrieved from reference TRBV5-1 and TRBJ2-1, is KAGVTQTPRYLIKTRGQQVTLSCSPISGHRSVSWYQQTPGQGLQFLFEYFSETQRNKGNFPGRFSGRQFSNSRSEMNVSTLELGDSALYLCASSLWGPTGNEQFFGPGTRLTVL.

This chain uses TRBV2 with TRBJ2-5, with D unclear. The germline V gene has CDR1 SNHLY and CDR2 FYNNEI. The CDR3 runs 10 residues. V was shortened by 7 bases and J by 5 bases, with 5 bases between the two germline ends. CDR3 protein: CASTLETQYF. In DNA, the CDR3 is TGTGCCAGCACCCTGGAGACCCAGTACTTC.

The chain combines TRBV20-1 with TRBJ2-1, with 11 bases identical to TRBD2. The CDR3 is 15 amino acids. After removal of 2 bases from V and 8 bases from J, the junction contained 8 bases not matched to a gene. Germline V gene sequence: CDR1 DFQATT, CDR2 SNEGSKA (reference sequence). The DNA for the CDR3 is TGCAGTGCTAGACCGGCTAGCGGGAGGAGGGATGAGCAGTTCTTC. Translating it yields CSARPASGRRDEQFF.

V and J are TRBV5-6 and TRBJ2-5; TRBD2 matches 9 bases. The J segment lost 4 bases and the V segment lost 7 bases, leaving 8 bases of the junction unmatched. Germline lookup yields CDR1 SGHDT and CDR2 YYEEEE. The CDR3 spans 14 residues. This chain's CDR3 is CASRPQAGGETQYF. The DNA for the CDR3 is TGTGCCAGCCGCCCTCAAGCGGGAGGAGAGACCCAGTACTTC. Combining the CDR3 with reference TRBV5-6 and TRBJ2-5 gives the whole variable domain DAGVTQSPTHLIKTRGQQVTLRCSPKSGHDTVSWYQQALGQGPQFIFQYYEEEERQRGNFPDRFSGHQFPNYSSELNVNALLLGDSALYLCASRPQAGGETQYFGPGTRLLVL.

The gene calls are TRBV4-2 and TRBJ2-5; D call uncertain. There are 13 residues in the CDR3. CDR1 is LGHNA and CDR2 is YNFKEQ in the germline V gene. Trimming cost V 3 bases and J 8 bases, with 13 bases left between them. The CDR3: CASSQASGVTQYF. In DNA, the CDR3 is TGTGCCAGCAGCCAGGCCTCAGGTGTAACCCAGTACTTC.

The V gene is TRBV10-3, the J gene TRBJ2-1, with TRBD1 as a possible D gene (8 bases). This CDR3 comprises 15 residues. The V and J ends lost 5 bases and 8 bases respectively, with 19 bases between them. CDR1 and CDR2 from the germline V gene are ENHRY and SYGVKD. CDR3: CAISLSTGAGDEQFF. The CDR3 bases are TGTGCCATCAGTCTCTCGACAGGGGCGGGGGATGAGCAGTTCTTC.

This clonotype showed up just a few times. The chain has TRBV5-6 and TRBJ2-3; D remains ambiguous. The CDR3 sequence is 14 residues long. Germline lookup yields CDR1 SGHDT and CDR2 YYEEEE. V lost 0 bases and J 2 bases, leaving 7 bases between the germline ends. CDR3 nucleotide sequence: TGTGCCAGCAGCTTGGTACAGTTCACAGATACGCAGTATTTT. Amino acids: CASSLVQFTDTQYF. The full variable domain, with the rest looked up from reference TRBV5-6 and TRBJ2-3, is DAGVTQSPTHLIKTRGQQVTLRCSPKSGHDTVSWYQQALGQGPQFIFQYYEEEERQRGNFPDRFSGHQFPNYSSELNVNALLLGDSALYLCASSLVQFTDTQYFGPGTRLTVL.

The chain is built from TRBV4-1 and TRBJ2-1; 13 nucleotides agree with TRBD2. The CDR3 consists of 13 residues. Trimming cost V 7 bases and J 9 bases; bases outside gene matches: 3. Germline assignment: CDR1 MGHRA and CDR2 YSYEKL. CDR3 nucleotides: TGCGCCAGCACAAGACTAGCGGGAGGTGAGCAGTTCTTC. Encoded protein: CASTRLAGGEQFF.

This clonotype occurred a few times. This chain uses TRBV19 with TRBJ2-5; D is uncertain. Trimming left V 4 bases short and J 1 base short, with 7 bases between. Germline assignment: CDR1 LNHDA and CDR2 SQIVND (reference sequence). The CDR3 contains 13 residues. CDR3 loop: CASSKTLQETQYF. In DNA, the CDR3 is TGTGCCAGTAGTAAGACCCTCCAAGAGACCCAGTACTTC.

V gene TRBV5-5 combines with J gene TRBJ2-7; 14 nucleotides align to TRBD2. Germline lookup yields CDR1 SGHKS and CDR2 YYEKEE (reference sequence). Trimming removed 2 bases from V and 2 bases from J; junction bases left unmatched: 3. CDR3 length equals 16 residues. Written as DNA, the CDR3 is TGTGCCAGCAGCTTTGCGACTAGCGGGAGGGCCTACGAGCAGTACTTC. Protein sequence: CASSFATSGRAYEQYF.

This sequence joins TRBV15 and TRBJ1-1; D is possibly TRBD1 (6 bases). The CDR3 covers 13 residues. Germline V gene data show CDR1 as LNHNV and CDR2 as YYDKDF (reference sequence). The ends were cut back, 4 bases at V and 7 bases at J, with 13 bases in the middle. CDR3 nucleotide sequence: TGTGCCACCAGCAAGGACAGAAAATTTGAAGCTTTCTTT. Its protein product is CATSKDRKFEAFF.

A few counts support this clonotype. The junction shows a germline mismatch at one end, possibly a read error. DNA of the CDR3: TGTGCCAGTAGTGTGGTGCGCGATTCACCCCTCCACTTT. Amino acid sequence: CASSVVRDSPLHF. V is TRBV2 and J is TRBJ1-6; no reliable D call. The germline gives CDR1 SNHLY, CDR2 FYNNEI. CDR3 length: 13 amino acids.

This CDR3 is CASSFGPGRANYGYTF. The DNA for the CDR3 is TGTGCCAGCAGTTTTGGGCCAGGGCGAGCTAACTATGGCTACACCTTC. The chain uses TRBV28 and TRBJ1-2, with a tentative D call TRBD1 (5 bases). The CDR3 has 16 residues. V was clipped by 3 bases and J by 0 bases, with 14 bases between them. CDR1 is MDHEN and CDR2 is SYDVKM in the germline V gene.

This clonotype showed up just a few times. V usage is TRBV7-2 and J usage is TRBJ2-2; D uncertain. CDR3 length equals 12 residues. The germline V gene has CDR1 SGHTA and CDR2 FQGNSA. Trimming took 5 bases from V and 5 from J, leaving 6 bases between them. The DNA for the CDR3 is TGTGCCAGCAGCCCCGCAACCGGGGAGCTGTTTTTT. It translates to CASSPATGELFF.